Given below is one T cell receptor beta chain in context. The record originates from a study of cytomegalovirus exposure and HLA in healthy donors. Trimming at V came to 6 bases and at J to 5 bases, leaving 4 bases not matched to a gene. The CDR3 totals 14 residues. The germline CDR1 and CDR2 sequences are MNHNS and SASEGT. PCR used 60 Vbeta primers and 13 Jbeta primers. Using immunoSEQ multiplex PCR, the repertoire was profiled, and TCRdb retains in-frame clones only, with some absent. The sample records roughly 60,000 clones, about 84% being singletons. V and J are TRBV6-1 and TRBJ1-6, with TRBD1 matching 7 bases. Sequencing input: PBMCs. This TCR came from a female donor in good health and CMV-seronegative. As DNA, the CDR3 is TGTGCCAGCAGGTGGACAGGCAATAATTCACCCCTCCACTTT. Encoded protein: CASRWTGNNSPLHF.